Listed below are T cell receptor beta chains from one sample, sequenced in a study of low-dose radiotherapy and immunotherapy resistance in tumors. From the reads, TCRdb called clonotypes with MiXCR, one entry per CDR3 protein. The data hold roughly 38,000 distinct CDR3 sequences, with around 21% observed a single time. Specimen: PBMCs, collected after low-dose radiotherapy plus immunotherapy. Source of these receptors: a female donor with ovarian cancer. The CDR3 runs from the conserved cysteine through the conserved F or W. D genes are given only for firm matches. The size entry is marked missing in some rows and otherwise reads once, few, many or a size class.

J gene: TRBJ1-2; V gene: TRBV29-1; clone size: many; D gene: .; CDR3 protein: CSVEAGGRYTF; CDR3 DNA: TGCAGCGTTGAAGCGGGGGGCCGCTACACCTTC
J gene: TRBJ1-1; V gene: TRBV11-2; clone size: many; D gene: TRBD1; CDR3 protein: CASSLWPQGVRTEAFF; CDR3 DNA: TGTGCCAGCAGCTTATGGCCACAGGGGGTAAGGACTGAAGCTTTCTTT
J gene: TRBJ2-1; V gene: TRBV7-3; clone size: many; D gene: TRBD2; CDR3 protein: CASSLTSVENEQFF; CDR3 DNA: TGTGCCAGCAGCTTGACTAGCGTCGAGAATGAGCAGTTCTTC
J gene: TRBJ2-1; V gene: TRBV6-2/TRBV6-3; clone size: many; D gene: .; CDR3 protein: CASTQRTDYNEQFF; CDR3 DNA: TGTGCCAGCACCCAACGGACTGACTACAATGAGCAGTTCTTC
J gene: TRBJ1-2; V gene: TRBV6-5; clone size: .; D gene: .; CDR3 protein: CASSTDSNYGYTF; CDR3 DNA: TGTGCCAGCAGTACCGACAGTAACTATGGCTACACCTTC
J gene: TRBJ1-4; V gene: TRBV20-1; clone size: many; D gene: .; CDR3 protein: CSARAVVPATNEKLFF; CDR3 DNA: TGCAGTGCTAGAGCTGTGGTACCTGCAACTAATGAAAAACTGTTTTTT
J gene: TRBJ2-2; V gene: TRBV5-4; clone size: .; D gene: .; CDR3 protein: CASSTGGGMNTGELFF; CDR3 DNA: TGTGCCAGCAGCACCGGAGGAGGGATGAACACCGGGGAGCTGTTTTTT
J gene: TRBJ2-7; V gene: TRBV28; clone size: many; D gene: TRBD1; CDR3 protein: CASSLYRTGSGEQYF; CDR3 DNA: TGTGCCAGCAGTTTATATAGGACAGGGAGTGGCGAGCAGTACTTC
J gene: TRBJ2-3; V gene: TRBV5-1; clone size: many; D gene: TRBD2; CDR3 protein: CASSWPLAGGSTDTQYF; CDR3 DNA: TGCGCCAGCAGCTGGCCCCTAGCGGGGGGATCCACAGATACGCAGTATTTT
J gene: TRBJ2-1; V gene: TRBV9; clone size: many; D gene: .; CDR3 protein: CASSDGVYEQFF; CDR3 DNA: TGTGCCAGCAGTGACGGGGTATATGAGCAGTTCTTC
J gene: TRBJ2-7; V gene: TRBV29-1; clone size: few; D gene: .; CDR3 protein: CSVAPNLGEQYF; CDR3 DNA: TGCAGCGTTGCCCCTAATCTGGGCGAGCAGTACTTC
J gene: TRBJ1-2; V gene: TRBV2; clone size: many; D gene: .; CDR3 protein: CAVGSYSYGYTF; CDR3 DNA: TGTGCCGTAGGATCCTACAGCTATGGCTACACCTTC
J gene: TRBJ2-7; V gene: TRBV10-1; clone size: .; D gene: .; CDR3 protein: CASSGGTYYEQYF; CDR3 DNA: TGCGCCAGCAGTGGCGGGACATACTACGAGCAGTACTTC
J gene: TRBJ1-4; V gene: TRBV7-8; clone size: many; D gene: .; CDR3 protein: CASSPQWTSTNEKLFF; CDR3 DNA: TGTGCCAGCAGCCCCCAATGGACATCAACTAATGAAAAACTGTTTTTT
J gene: TRBJ2-1; V gene: TRBV5-4; clone size: many; D gene: .; CDR3 protein: CASSLASGEQFF; CDR3 DNA: TGTGCCAGCAGCTTGGCCAGCGGTGAGCAGTTCTTC
J gene: TRBJ2-1; V gene: TRBV19; clone size: many; D gene: .; CDR3 protein: CASNPGRLSYNEQFF; CDR3 DNA: TGTGCCAGTAACCCTGGGCGACTGTCCTACAATGAGCAGTTCTTC
J gene: TRBJ2-3; V gene: TRBV18; clone size: .; D gene: .; CDR3 protein: CASSPSQGLTDTQYF; CDR3 DNA: TGTGCCAGCTCACCGAGTCAGGGTCTCACAGATACGCAGTATTTT
J gene: TRBJ2-2; V gene: TRBV2; clone size: many; D gene: .; CDR3 protein: CASSESLGTGELFF; CDR3 DNA: TGTGCCAGCAGTGAATCTCTTGGGACCGGGGAGCTGTTTTTT
J gene: TRBJ2-6; V gene: TRBV5-6; clone size: .; D gene: .; CDR3 protein: CASSPKANVLTF; CDR3 DNA: TGTGCCAGCAGCCCCAAGGCCAACGTCCTGACTTTC
J gene: TRBJ2-3; V gene: TRBV12-3/TRBV12-4; clone size: many; D gene: .; CDR3 protein: CASSTDTQYF; CDR3 DNA: TGTGCCAGCAGCACAGATACGCAGTATTTT
J gene: TRBJ2-7; V gene: TRBV20-1; clone size: .; D gene: TRBD2; CDR3 protein: CSARDPSGSVSSYEQYF; CDR3 DNA: TGCAGTGCTAGAGATCCTAGCGGGAGTGTTAGCTCCTACGAGCAGTACTTC
J gene: TRBJ1-2; V gene: TRBV5-6; clone size: many; D gene: .; CDR3 protein: CASSLSRVGYTF; CDR3 DNA: TGTGCCAGCAGCTTGAGCAGGGTTGGCTACACCTTC
J gene: TRBJ2-1; V gene: TRBV13; clone size: once; D gene: TRBD1; CDR3 protein: CASSTSGTDYNEQFF; CDR3 DNA: TGTGCCAGCAGCACCTCCGGGACAGATTACAATGAGCAGTTCTTC
J gene: TRBJ1-1; V gene: TRBV20-1; clone size: .; D gene: TRBD1; CDR3 protein: CSARKHDRGMNTEAFF; CDR3 DNA: TGCAGTGCCAGAAAACATGACAGGGGGATGAACACTGAAGCTTTCTTT
J gene: TRBJ2-7; V gene: TRBV9; clone size: .; D gene: .; CDR3 protein: CASSAEGGISYEQYF; CDR3 DNA: TGTGCCAGCAGCGCCGAGGGCGGGATCTCCTACGAGCAGTACTTC
J gene: TRBJ1-4; V gene: TRBV5-1; clone size: few; D gene: TRBD1; CDR3 protein: CASSGSGQGGEKLFF; CDR3 DNA: TGCGCCAGCAGCGGATCGGGACAGGGAGGTGAAAAACTGTTTTTT
J gene: TRBJ2-3; V gene: TRBV4-2; clone size: many; D gene: .; CDR3 protein: CASSQGLGQFADTQYF; CDR3 DNA: TGTGCCAGCAGCCAGGGTTTAGGACAGTTCGCAGATACGCAGTATTTT
J gene: TRBJ2-1; V gene: TRBV20-1; clone size: many; D gene: .; CDR3 protein: CSAGKGKDEQFF; CDR3 DNA: TGCAGTGCTGGGAAGGGTAAGGATGAGCAGTTCTTC
J gene: TRBJ1-2; V gene: TRBV12-3/TRBV12-4; clone size: many; D gene: .; CDR3 protein: CASSSSLSGYTF; CDR3 DNA: TGTGCCAGCAGTTCATCCCTCAGTGGCTACACCTTC
J gene: TRBJ2-1; V gene: TRBV5-1; clone size: .; D gene: TRBD2; CDR3 protein: CVTRGAGRDEQFF; CDR3 DNA: TGTGTCACCCGGGGAGCGGGAAGGGATGAGCAGTTCTTC
J gene: TRBJ2-3; V gene: TRBV10-3; clone size: few; D gene: TRBD2; CDR3 protein: CAVRRASGGTDTQYF; CDR3 DNA: TGTGCCGTCCGGCGGGCTAGCGGGGGTACAGATACGCAGTATTTT
J gene: TRBJ2-7; V gene: TRBV27; clone size: many; D gene: TRBD1; CDR3 protein: CARERRQGSSYEQYF; CDR3 DNA: TGTGCCAGAGAGAGGCGACAGGGGAGCTCCTACGAGCAGTACTTC
J gene: TRBJ1-6; V gene: TRBV5-1; clone size: few; D gene: TRBD1; CDR3 protein: CASSLGQVVGSPLHF; CDR3 DNA: TGCGCCAGCAGCCTGGGACAGGTGGTAGGGTCACCCCTCCACTTT
J gene: TRBJ2-3; V gene: TRBV29-1; clone size: many; D gene: TRBD1; CDR3 protein: CSVDQGALDTQYF; CDR3 DNA: TGCAGCGTTGATCAGGGGGCCTTGGATACGCAGTATTTT